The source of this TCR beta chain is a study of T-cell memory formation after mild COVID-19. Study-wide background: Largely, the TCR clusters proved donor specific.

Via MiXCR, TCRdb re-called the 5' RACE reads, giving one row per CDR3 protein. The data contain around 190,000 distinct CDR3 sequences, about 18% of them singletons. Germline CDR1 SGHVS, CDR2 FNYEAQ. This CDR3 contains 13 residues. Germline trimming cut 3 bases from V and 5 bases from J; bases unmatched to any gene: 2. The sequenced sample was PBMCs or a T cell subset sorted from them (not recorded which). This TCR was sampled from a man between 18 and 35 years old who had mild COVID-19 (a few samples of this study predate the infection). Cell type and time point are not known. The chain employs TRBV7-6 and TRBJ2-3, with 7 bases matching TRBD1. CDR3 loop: CASSLTGIDTQYF. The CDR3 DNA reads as TGTGCCAGCAGCTTGACAGGGATAGATACGCAGTATTTT. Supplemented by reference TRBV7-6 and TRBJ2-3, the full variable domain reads GAGVSQSPRYKVTKRGQDVALRCDPISGHVSLYWYRQALGQGPEFLTYFNYEAQQDKSGLPNDRFSAERPEGSISTLTIQRTEQRDSAMYRCASSLTGIDTQYFGPGTRLTVL.